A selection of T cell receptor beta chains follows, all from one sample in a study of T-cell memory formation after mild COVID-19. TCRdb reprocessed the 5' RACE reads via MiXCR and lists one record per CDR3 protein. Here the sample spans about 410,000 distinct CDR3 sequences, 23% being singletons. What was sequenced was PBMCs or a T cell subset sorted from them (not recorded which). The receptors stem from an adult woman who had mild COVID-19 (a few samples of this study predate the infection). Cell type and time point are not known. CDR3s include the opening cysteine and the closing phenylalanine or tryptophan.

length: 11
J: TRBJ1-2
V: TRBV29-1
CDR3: CSVQVNYGYTF

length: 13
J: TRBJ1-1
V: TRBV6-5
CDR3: CASSYRLNTEAFF

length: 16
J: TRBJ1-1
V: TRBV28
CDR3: CASSLLRQGQNTEAFF

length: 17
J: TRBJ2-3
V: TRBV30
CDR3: CAWSVPPAAGIGDTQYF

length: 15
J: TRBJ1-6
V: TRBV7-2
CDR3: CASSLFGGVNSPLHF

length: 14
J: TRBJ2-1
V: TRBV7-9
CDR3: CASTAGQSYNEQFF

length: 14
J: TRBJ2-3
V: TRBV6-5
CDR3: CASSLTGGKDTQYF

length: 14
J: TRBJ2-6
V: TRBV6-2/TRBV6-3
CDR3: CATRQSSGANVLTF

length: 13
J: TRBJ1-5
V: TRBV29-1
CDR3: CSVIWGNNQPQHF

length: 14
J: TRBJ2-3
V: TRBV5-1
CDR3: CASSLNKAADTQYF

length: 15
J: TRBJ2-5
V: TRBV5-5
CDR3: CASTPTQGWVETQYF

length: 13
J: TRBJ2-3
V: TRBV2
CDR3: CASSGTFTDTQYF

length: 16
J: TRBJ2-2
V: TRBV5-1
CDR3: CASSLAGQGASGELFF

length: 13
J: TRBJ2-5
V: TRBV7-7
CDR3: CASSSQGAETQYF

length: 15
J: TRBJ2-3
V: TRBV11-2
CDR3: CASSPLAGGLDTQYF

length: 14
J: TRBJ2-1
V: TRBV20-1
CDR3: CSAEGYYRENEQFF

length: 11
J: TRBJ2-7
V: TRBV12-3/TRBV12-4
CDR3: CASRGWYEQYF

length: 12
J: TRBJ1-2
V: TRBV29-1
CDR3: CSVQAGVGGYTF

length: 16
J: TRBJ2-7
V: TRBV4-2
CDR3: CASSARTSGTTYEQYF

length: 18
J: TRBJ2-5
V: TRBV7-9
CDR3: CASSYRRRGGVGQETQYF